These 23 T cell receptor beta chains were sequenced from one sample in a study of blood T cell repertoires in COVID-19. Sequencing used immunoSEQ multiplex PCR; TCRdb keeps in-frame clones, though not all of them. The sample yields more than 150,000 clones, about 86% seen once. Sequencing was carried out using peripheral blood. The receptor set was obtained from a man younger than 45 with active or convalescent COVID-19.

V gene TRBV3-1 (or the pseudogene TRBV3-2) combines with J gene TRBJ2-5; 8 bases agree with TRBD1. CDR3 length equals 13 residues. Unmatched junction bases numbered 2, after V lost 3 bases and J lost 5 bases. From germline, CDR1 is LGHDT and CDR2 YNNKEL (reference sequence). The CDR3 DNA sequence: TGTGCCAGCAGCCATAACAGGGGGGAGACCCAGTACTTC. Translation: CASSHNRGETQYF.

The chain carries TRBV5-1 and TRBJ2-3; D may be TRBD1 (5 bases). Germline CDR1 SGHRS, CDR2 YFSETQ. This CDR3 contains 16 residues. Trimming removed 0 bases at V and 0 bases at J, with 11 bases between. CDR3 bases: TGCGCCAGCAGCTTGGCAGGGCGGAGTAGCACAGATACGCAGTATTTT. Its protein is CASSLAGRSSTDTQYF.

The chain has TRBV14 and TRBJ2-2, with D perhaps TRBD2 (6 bases). In germline, CDR1 is SGHDN, CDR2 FVKESK. This CDR3 is built from 20 residues. Between the trimmed V and J ends, which lost 1 base and 0 bases, there was a span of 21 bases. CDR3 loop: CASSQGRVAGYPTNTGELFF. The CDR3, as DNA: TGTGCCAGCAGCCAAGGGAGGGTCGCAGGGTACCCTACGAACACCGGGGAGCTGTTTTTT.

The chain employs TRBV30 and TRBJ2-5; 7 bases are a match to TRBD2. The germline V gene has CDR1 GTSNPN and CDR2 SVGIG (reference sequence). J lost 1 base, V lost 4 bases, and 9 bases had no gene match. The CDR3 has 15 residues. CDR3 sequence: CAWMAVGEGQETQYF. The CDR3 DNA reads as TGTGCCTGGATGGCCGTGGGGGAGGGCCAAGAGACCCAGTACTTC.

The CDR3 bases are TGTGCCAGCAGGGGACAGGGAATGGGTCAGCCCCAGCATTTT. It codes for CASRGQGMGQPQHF. The gene calls are TRBV25-1 and TRBJ1-5, with TRBD1 identical over 9 bases. The CDR3 has 14 amino acids. J gave up 6 bases and V 6 bases, and 6 bases lay outside the gene matches. Germline CDR1 and CDR2: MGHDK and SYGVNS.

The chain carries TRBV5-5 and TRBJ1-6; D may be TRBD1 (6 bases). V gave up 6 bases and J gave up 6 bases, with 16 bases separating them. This CDR3 comprises 15 residues. The V gene's germline CDR1 is SGHKS and CDR2 YYEKEE (reference sequence). As DNA, the CDR3 is TGTGCCAGCAACTATTGGACAGTTCCTAATTCACCCCTCCACTTT. This translates into CASNYWTVPNSPLHF.

The rearrangement joins TRBV2 to TRBJ2-7; a possible D gene is TRBD1 (5 bases). The CDR3 totals 13 residues. The V gene lost 2 bases and the J gene lost 3 bases, with 8 bases spanning the gap. Germline-derived CDR1 and CDR2 are SNHLY and FYNNEI. CDR3 sequence: CASSEHRFYEQYV. The CDR3, as DNA: TGTGCCAGCAGTGAACACAGGTTCTACGAGCAGTACGTC.

This clone was observed once. The chain employs TRBV2 and TRBJ2-3, with D possibly being TRBD2 (6 bases). V was trimmed by 4 bases and J by 2 bases, leaving 10 bases between them. Germline V gene sequence: CDR1 SNHLY, CDR2 FYNNEI. This CDR3 contains 14 residues. CDR3 coding DNA: TGTGCCAGCAGTGGAGGACTAAACACAGATACGCAGTATTTT. As protein: CASSGGLNTDTQYF. Complete variable domain (other parts from reference TRBV2 and TRBJ2-3): EPEVTQTPSHQVTQMGQEVILRCVPISNHLYFYWYRQILGQKVEFLVSFYNNEISEKSEIFDDQFSVERPDGSNFTLKIRSTKLEDSAMYFCASSGGLNTDTQYFGPGTRLTVL.

This chain uses TRBV18 with TRBJ1-1; D is uncertain. Germline values: CDR1 KGHSH, CDR2 LQKENI. Trimming cost V 3 bases and J 4 bases, with 12 bases left between them. The CDR3 extends over 14 amino acids. The CDR3 sequence is CASSPTQDATEAFF. CDR3 sequence (DNA): TGTGCCAGCTCACCTACCCAGGATGCCACTGAAGCTTTCTTT.

The chain has TRBV7-8 and TRBJ1-2, with TRBD1 as a possible D gene (6 bases). Trimming cost V 1 base and J 4 bases, with 13 bases left between them. The CDR3 contains 15 residues. Per the germline V gene, CDR1 is SGHVS and CDR2 is FQNEAQ. For the CDR3, the DNA is TGTGCCAGCAGCTTAGAGGGGGGGCTCCCCTATGGCTACACCTTC. It specifies CASSLEGGLPYGYTF.

This chain links TRBV18 with TRBJ2-7; 10 nucleotides align to TRBD1. CDR3 length: 15 amino acids. V lost 3 bases to trimming and J lost 2 bases; unmatched junction nucleotides: 4. Germline V gene sequence: CDR1 KGHSH, CDR2 LQKENI. The CDR3 nucleotides read TGTGCCAGCTCACCCGGGACAGGGGAGGCCTACGAGCAGTACGTC. Protein sequence: CASSPGTGEAYEQYV.

The chain uses TRBV7-9 and TRBJ1-2; TRBD1 matches 9 bases. With 3 bases clipped from V and 7 bases from J, the junction kept 9 bases outside the gene matches. Germline V lookup: CDR1 SEHNR, CDR2 FQNEAQ (reference sequence). The CDR3 spans 15 residues. The CDR3 here is CASSLDPWTGVGYTF. DNA of the CDR3: TGTGCCAGCAGCTTGGACCCGTGGACAGGGGTTGGCTACACCTTC.

This clone showed up just a few times. The chain recombines TRBV7-2 with TRBJ1-5, with TRBD1 matching 9 bases. This CDR3 has 15 residues. Per the germline V gene, CDR1 is SGHTA and CDR2 is FQGNSA. V lost 1 base to trimming and J lost 5 bases; unmatched junction nucleotides: 3. CDR3 in amino acids: CASSLGDRAYQPQHF. As DNA, the CDR3 is TGTGCCAGCAGCTTAGGGGACAGGGCCTATCAGCCCCAGCATTTT.

This clone appeared a single time. V usage is TRBV11-2 and J usage is TRBJ1-5; tentatively, D is TRBD1 (6 bases). Trimming stripped 0 bases from V and 6 bases from J, with 12 bases between. The CDR3 is made up of 15 amino acids. Germline CDR1 is SGHAT and CDR2 is FQNNGV. Here the CDR3 reads CASSLDRQASQPQHF. The DNA of the CDR3 is TGTGCCAGCAGCTTAGACCGACAGGCCTCTCAGCCCCAGCATTTT.

J is TRBJ1-6 and V is TRBV6-6, with D hard to call. The V gene lost 0 bases and the J gene lost 10 bases, with 10 bases spanning the gap. CDR1 and CDR2 from the germline V gene are MNHNY and SVGAGI (reference sequence). The CDR3 runs to 14 residues. The CDR3 DNA sequence: TGTGCCAGCAGTTACTCGGAGGAAGGGTCACCCCTCCACTTT. Amino acids: CASSYSEEGSPLHF.

The chain carries TRBV2 and TRBJ2-2; D is unclear. The ends were cut back, 4 bases at V and 1 base at J, with 7 bases in the middle. Looked up from germline, CDR1 is SNHLY and CDR2 is FYNNEI. This CDR3 spans 14 amino acids. The CDR3 reads CASSASVNTGELFF. The CDR3 region has the DNA TGTGCCAGCAGTGCTTCGGTGAACACCGGGGAGCTGTTTTTT.

This clone was seen just once. The V call is TRBV14, the J call TRBJ2-1; TRBD2 agrees at 10 bases. Germline V gene data show CDR1 as SGHDN and CDR2 as FVKESK. V was clipped by 4 bases and J by 4 bases; unmatched bases: 7. CDR3 length: 16 amino acids. CDR3 residues: CASSPRAGGPYNEQFF. DNA for the CDR3: TGTGCCAGCAGCCCGAGAGCGGGGGGGCCATACAATGAGCAGTTCTTC.

This rearrangement joins TRBV7-8 to TRBJ2-5; D might be TRBD2 (6 bases). Germline V gene lookup returns CDR1 SGHVS and CDR2 FQNEAQ. The CDR3 has 16 residues. The germline V and J ends were trimmed by 5 bases and 2 bases, with 18 bases remaining between them. CDR3 amino acids: CASSLWGGLLQETQYF. CDR3 sequence (DNA): TGTGCCAGCAGCCTATGGGGCGGACTACTTCAAGAGACCCAGTACTTC.

This clone was observed a few times. V usage is TRBV27 and J usage is TRBJ2-7; D perhaps matches TRBD1 (6 bases). The CDR3 length is 14 residues. V lost 3 bases to trimming and J lost 5 bases, with 14 bases between them. Germline CDR1 and CDR2: MNHEY and SMNVEV (reference sequence). The CDR3 here is CASSFLVQGDEQYF. The CDR3 coding sequence is TGTGCCAGCAGTTTTCTAGTACAGGGAGACGAGCAGTACTTC.

The chain is built from TRBV6-8 and TRBJ2-3, with a weak D call TRBD2 (6 bases). With 2 bases removed from V and 2 bases from J, the gap between germline ends came to 17 bases. The CDR3 runs to 17 residues. Per the germline V gene, CDR1 is MNHGY and CDR2 is SAAAGT. This chain's CDR3 is CASSYGQGLVYTDTQYF. In DNA form, the CDR3 reads TGTGCCAGCAGTTACGGGCAGGGACTTGTTTACACAGATACGCAGTATTTT.

This chain joins TRBV7-9 and TRBJ1-2; D unresolved. The CDR3 consists of 14 residues. In germline, CDR1 is SEHNR, CDR2 FQNEAQ (reference sequence). The V and J ends lost 4 bases and 9 bases respectively, with 18 bases between them. The CDR3 nucleotides read TGTGCCAGCAGCTCGGGAGTCGAGAGACCTAGCTACACCTTC. Translated, it gives CASSSGVERPSYTF.

The gene calls are TRBV7-9 and TRBJ2-1; D is uncertain. Germline CDR1 and CDR2: SEHNR and FQNEAQ (reference sequence). The CDR3 has 14 amino acids. The V gene lost 8 bases and the J gene lost 6 bases, with 17 bases spanning the gap. CDR3 DNA: TGTGCCAGCGGCCTCTCTAGGATATTCAATGAGCAGTTCTTC. This codes for CASGLSRIFNEQFF.

The rearrangement uses TRBV5-6 and TRBJ2-3; 10 nucleotides agree with TRBD2. V gave up 1 base and J gave up 6 bases; unmatched junction bases: 5. This CDR3 has 15 amino acids. Germline CDR1 reads SGHDT; CDR2 reads YYEEEE. In DNA form, the CDR3 reads TGTGCCAGCAGCTTGAGTAGCGGGAGGTCTGATACGCAGTATTTT. It yields the protein CASSLSSGRSDTQYF.